A selection of T cell receptor beta chains follows, all from one sample in a study of beta chain features in type 1 diabetes. The assay was immunoSEQ multiplex PCR, and TCRdb's table has in-frame clones only and misses some. Seen here are fewer than 900,000 clones, about a sixth observed once, and the top ten hold 0.023%. Sequencing was performed on naive CD4+ T cells from blood. The receptors were sampled from a woman aged 18-29 years in good health. CDR3s include the opening cysteine and the closing phenylalanine or tryptophan. D genes are given only for firm matches. Clone size is stated in some rows and not others, as once, few, many or a class when expanded.

J: TRBJ1-2
size: NA
D: NA
length: 12
V: TRBV19
CDR3: CASSTSVYGYTF
DNA: TGTGCCAGTAGTACCTCGGTCTATGGCTACACCTTC

J: TRBJ2-1
size: few
D: TRBD2
length: 16
V: TRBV7-3
CDR3: CASSLMGGRAANEQFF
DNA: TGTGCCAGCAGCTTAATGGGCGGGAGGGCCGCAAATGAGCAGTTCTTC

J: TRBJ1-1
size: NA
D: NA
length: 16
V: TRBV5-4
CDR3: CASSLDRARMNTEAFF
DNA: TGTGCCAGCAGCTTGGACAGGGCCCGGATGAACACTGAAGCTTTCTTT

J: TRBJ2-1
size: NA
D: NA
length: 15
V: TRBV2
CDR3: CASSEGLRGSGEQFF
DNA: TGTGCCAGCAGTGAAGGGCTTCGGGGTTCGGGTGAGCAGTTCTTC

J: TRBJ1-2
size: NA
D: NA
length: 14
V: TRBV13
CDR3: CASSTQGRLYGYTF
DNA: TGTGCCAGCAGCACCCAGGGACGTCTCTATGGCTACACCTTC

J: TRBJ1-3
size: NA
D: NA
length: 14
V: TRBV6-5
CDR3: CASSYSQQGNTIYF
DNA: TGTGCCAGCAGTTACTCGCAACAGGGAAACACCATATATTTT

J: TRBJ2-1
size: few
D: NA
length: 16
V: TRBV18
CDR3: CASSPTRDRSYNEQFF
DNA: TGTGCCAGCTCACCAACCCGGGATCGCTCCTACAATGAGCAGTTCTTC

J: TRBJ2-1
size: NA
D: TRBD1
length: 16
V: TRBV27
CDR3: CASSLGRDSSYNEQFF
DNA: TGTGCCAGCAGTTTGGGTCGGGACAGCTCCTACAATGAGCAGTTCTTC

J: TRBJ2-3
size: few
D: NA
length: 17
V: TRBV7-2
CDR3: CASSLPVRGRAADTQYF
DNA: TGTGCCAGCAGCTTACCGGTGCGGGGGCGAGCGGCAGATACGCAGTATTTT

J: TRBJ2-1
size: few
D: NA
length: 14
V: TRBV2
CDR3: CASSEEGGYNEQFF
DNA: TGTGCCAGCAGTGAAGAGGGCGGCTACAATGAGCAGTTCTTC

J: TRBJ1-5
size: NA
D: NA
length: 15
V: TRBV6-6
CDR3: CASSYSTKALPPMHF
DNA: TGTGCCAGCAGTTACTCGACCAAGGCCTTACCCCCCATGCATTTT

J: TRBJ2-2
size: few
D: NA
length: 14
V: TRBV4-3
CDR3: CASSIGENTGELFF
DNA: TGCGCCAGCAGCATAGGGGAGAACACCGGGGAGCTGTTTTTT

J: TRBJ2-7
size: few
D: TRBD1
length: 14
V: TRBV29-1
CDR3: CSVRPGQGAYEQYF
DNA: TGCAGCGTGCGACCGGGACAGGGGGCCTACGAGCAGTACTTC

J: TRBJ1-5
size: NA
D: NA
length: 12
V: TRBV28
CDR3: CAGQVSNQPQHF
DNA: TGTGCTGGCCAGGTTTCAAATCAGCCCCAGCATTTT

J: TRBJ1-1
size: NA
D: NA
length: 13
V: TRBV15
CDR3: CATSVEMNTEAFF
DNA: TGTGCCACCAGCGTGGAGATGAACACTGAAGCTTTCTTT

J: TRBJ1-5
size: few
D: NA
length: 17
V: TRBV6-1
CDR3: CASSELGGRRSNQPQHF
DNA: TGTGCCAGCAGTGAATTAGGGGGAAGGCGTAGCAATCAGCCCCAGCATTTT

J: TRBJ1-1
size: few
D: NA
length: 16
V: TRBV19
CDR3: CASRSLGVGGPPEAFF
DNA: TGTGCCAGTAGGAGTCTGGGGGTTGGGGGCCCCCCTGAAGCTTTCTTT

J: TRBJ1-2
size: NA
D: TRBD1
length: 11
V: TRBV19
CDR3: CAWDRVIGYTF
DNA: TGTGCATGGGACAGGGTGATTGGCTACACCTTC

J: TRBJ2-5
size: NA
D: NA
length: 13
V: TRBV27
CDR3: CASSLVSKETQYF
DNA: TGTGCCAGCAGTTTGGTCAGTAAAGAGACCCAGTACTTC

J: TRBJ2-7
size: few
D: TRBD1
length: 13
V: TRBV28
CDR3: CASSPGQGSREYF
DNA: TGTGCCAGCAGTCCCGGACAGGGTAGTAGGGAGTACTTC

J: TRBJ2-5
size: NA
D: NA
length: 12
V: TRBV9
CDR3: CASSGTQETQYF
DNA: TGTGCCAGCAGCGGCACCCAAGAGACCCAGTACTTC

J: TRBJ1-2
size: few
D: NA
length: 11
V: TRBV20-1
CDR3: CSARATGSYTF
DNA: TGCAGTGCTAGAGCAACAGGAAGCTACACCTTC